This record concerns one T cell receptor beta chain sequence. The target antigen is unknown. PCR amplification relied on 60 Vbeta primers (plus 13 Jbeta primers). The repertoire was sequenced with immunoSEQ multiplex PCR; TCRdb's copy has only in-frame clones and lacks some. This table has some 220,000 clones, 75% to 85% appearing once. The data are from a study of cytomegalovirus exposure and HLA in healthy donors. Study-wide context: Earlier, approximately 180 million T cells were analyzed, and some 120 million unique TCR beta sequences were found among them.

The donors were healthy bone marrow donors. The CDR3 contains 13 residues. V was clipped by 1 base and J by 5 bases, with 6 bases between them. Germline lookup yields CDR1 SGHRS and CDR2 YFSETQ. Study results and caveats: In all likelihood, a cluster of highly shared sequence variants was a sequencing artifact. Most sequenced TCRs were rare (though some public TCRs occurred in many donors).

The chain combines TRBV5-1 with TRBJ2-2; perhaps TRBD1 as D (5 bases). The receptor's source is a woman aged 60-75 years in good health and CMV-seropositive. Source material: PBMCs. Here the CDR3 DNA reads TGCGCCAGCAGCTTGAAGGGGACCGGGGAGCTGTTTTTT. Its translation is CASSLKGTGELFF. The complete variable domain, with remaining parts taken from reference TRBV5-1 and TRBJ2-2, reads KAGVTQTPRYLIKTRGQQVTLSCSPISGHRSVSWYQQTPGQGLQFLFEYFSETQRNKGNFPGRFSGRQFSNSRSEMNVSTLELGDSALYLCASSLKGTGELFFGEGSRLTVL.